Sequencing of this T cell receptor beta chain was carried out in a study of long-term antiretroviral therapy in people with HIV (dated by TCRdb to between 2021 and 2024). Turning to the overall study: Collection of the earliest samples took place about a decade ahead of the 2015 WHO recommendation for immediate ART, at a time when ART was typically delayed until CD4 counts fell. This retrospective serial study examined whether starting ART and sustained HIV suppression were associated with changes in the composition and diversity of the TRB repertoire in peripheral blood. A total of under 250 cryopreserved PBMC samples were contributed to the cohort by 30 adults with confirmed HIV infection, with samples collected serially over a mean of approximately 6 years (range 1-12). Among the approximately 32 participants with HIV, around 10 were female. No cross-contamination during QIAcube processing turned up in test extractions that ran a monoclonal T-cell line alongside 33 polyclonal samples. Broad study findings and their caveats: Expanded TRB clones identified before ART initiation dominated the repertoire across all time points, though the dominance fluctuated and decreased in many PLHIV after ART. Narrower CDR3 length ranges were observed in HIV repertoires than in controls, and an antigen-experienced repertoire with only a slight naive shift after ART was suggested by the network structure. The samples span the years 2004 to 2017, and the ART regimens used at that time may not be as effective as current regimens. Because pre-ART samples had limited cell numbers, unsorted PBMC were profiled rather than sorted CD4+ and CD8+ T cells. No data were available on ART adherence, viral resistance or therapy changes, limiting inferences about post-ART repertoire changes. Because PBMC availability was limited, only the TCR beta chain was sequenced, with no alpha chain pairing. ART initiation was associated with a significant increase in TRB diversity, but diversity stayed significantly below transplant donor controls even after long-term ART.

The immunoSEQ hsTCRB v3.0 assay was used at survey level resolution to sequence the TRB variable region. The targeted TRB sequencing depth was roughly 35,000-50,000 T-cell genomes per sample. An Illumina MiSeq with a v3 150-cycle kit was used to sequence the pooled TRB libraries. The authors' pipeline ran thus. Repertoire analysis was run in R within a reproducible Nextflow workflow that covered QC, data transformation and analysis. LymphoSeq2, an R package for exploring AIRR-Seq data, was used to implement custom analyses. A handful of samples yielding fewer than 5000 total TRB sequences were excluded, leaving more than 150 analyzed HIV repertoires. Among the roughly 200 retained HIV repertoires, 59 were collected before ART initiation and 129 after ART initiation. Repertoires were downsampled to 5000 TRB nucleotide sequences, and summary statistics were averaged over 100 downsampling iterations. TRB sequences were retained for analysis only if CDR3 regions of at least seven amino acids were present. Diversity was assessed using a clonality score derived from Shannon entropy and using the Gini coefficient. In repertoire networks, the top 5000 CDR3 amino acid sequences were linked whenever an edit distance of one separated two sequences. For TRB CDR3 amino acid sequences, GLIPH2 was used to predict antigen specificity groups and MHC restriction. To flag known CMV, EBV, HIV or tissue antigen associations, CDR3 amino acid sequences were matched against VDJdb and McPAS-TCR. Pre-ART, post-ART and control groups were compared with Wilcoxon signed-rank tests and Holm-Bonferroni correction. In TCRdb, the immuneACCESS table is reduced to in-frame sequences with V and J assigned. These tables do not hold every clone; where another copy was compared, an unresolved V gene accounts for under half, and the others remain unexplained. For V, J and clone size, that table is used; D and trimming come from the DNA. This sample gives around 29,000 clones in total; 93% of them show up just once. The ten biggest clones cover 5.5% to 7% of the sample.

CDR1 and CDR2 (GTSNPN, SVGIG) derive from the germline V gene (reference sequence). The cysteine opens and the phenylalanine closes a CDR3 of 14 amino acids. Only CDR3 DNA remains: 42 bases, in frame from the first base. V drops 2 bases and J drops 2 bases, leaving 13 bases in between. With regard to this clone: Its antigen specificity is not known. No base-level quality is on record; no much larger clone is a single base apart.

To be included, a participant needed at least one PBMC sample from before ART initiation plus at least two post-ART samples. Every participant with HIV received treatment in the United States of America. Before DNA extraction, cryopreserved samples containing roughly 1-10 million PBMC were thawed and washed. At the time of the earliest PBMC sample, participants with HIV were aged between about 20 and 54 years. PBMC samples from each participant spanned 1-4 timepoints before ART initiation and 2-8 timepoints after ART initiation, with a median of 7 samples. Serial HIV viral load, CD4+ T-cell count, ART history and demographic data were obtained for every participant. A Qiagen kit on a QIAcube was used to extract genomic DNA from unsorted PBMC, with samples processed in batches of 12.

This material consisted of unsorted PBMCs, taken approximately 6.5 years after starting antiretroviral therapy. The sequence was collected from a woman aged 35 to 49 with HIV. The chain links TRBV30 with TRBJ2-7; TRBD1 is a weak D gene call, 5 bases matching. For the CDR3, the sequence is CAWSQGGFPYEQYF. In nucleotides, the sequence is TGTGCCTGGAGTCAGGGCGGCTTCCCCTACGAGCAGTACTTC.